This T cell receptor (beta chain) emerged from a study of blood T cell repertoires in COVID-19 (dated by TCRdb to 2020 to 2021). Background on the whole study: Samples covering the acute and convalescent phases of COVID-19 were provided by collaborators in the United States, Italy and Spain. Where available, HLA class I and class II types were taken from metadata supplied by the sample provider and were not determined by assay-based typing. Deeply sampled blood TCRbeta repertoires from subjects exposed to, actively infected with, or recovered from COVID-19 were included in the dataset. Sample metadata almost always included a de-identified subject ID, COVID-19 status, age in years and sex. The prospective study material was composed of cDNA or gDNA derived from T cells, B-cell-depleted T cells, or PBMCs. The repertoires were released in a freely available public database intended as a resource for research on the immune response to SARS-CoV-2. Samples came from the ongoing ImmuneRACE study (first 160 participants) plus 1,254 subjects from 6 global collaborators.

Points on this clone: Its recognized antigen is unknown. Qualities for individual bases were not recorded, and no much larger clone is one base off.

TCRbeta CDR3 regions were amplified from genomic DNA using the immunoSEQ Assay, a bias-controlled multiplex PCR. The study's processing was this. Within the assay, amplification of reference gene primers was used to estimate how many nucleated cells each sample contained. Sequence reads were collapsed and filtered to measure the absolute abundance of every unique TCRbeta CDR3 rearrangement. Productive Simpson clonality was computed per sample as the square root of Simpson's diversity index over productive rearrangements. In TCRdb, the immuneACCESS table is reduced to in-frame sequences with V and J assigned. These tables do not hold every clone; where another copy was compared, an unresolved V gene accounts for under half, and the others remain unexplained. The DNA gave D and trimming, while V, J and clone size come from that table. The sample table contains tens of thousands of clones; only one count was recorded for around nine tenths of them. The ten largest clones capture 20% to 25% of the sample.

The collaborating institutions used their own protocols to collect whole blood in K2EDTA tubes. For TCRbeta analysis, collaborators shipped samples in one of three forms: frozen whole blood, isolated PBMCs, or DNA extracted from either of those sample types. CDR1 and CDR2, looked up from the germline V gene, are MNHEY and SVGEGT. The germline V and J ends show losses of 5 bases and 6 bases respectively, and no gene match explains 8 bases of the junction. Its CDR3 holds 14 amino acids, cysteine through phenylalanine. Only the CDR3 DNA is retained, 42 bases long and in frame from the first base. The paper's findings and limits, for the study overall: How much clinical and demographic metadata was included differed by source and by participant, and the metadata was provided uncurated.

In this chain, TRBV6-2 or TRBV6-3 is recombined with TRBJ2-7, with 9 central nucleotides matching TRBD2. This TCR was sampled from a man between 45 and 60 years old with active COVID-19. Sequenced: peripheral blood. In nucleotide form, the sequence is TGTGCCAGCAGTGTCTGGCGGGAGGGACGCGAGCAGTACTTC. Its product reads: CASSVWREGREQYF.